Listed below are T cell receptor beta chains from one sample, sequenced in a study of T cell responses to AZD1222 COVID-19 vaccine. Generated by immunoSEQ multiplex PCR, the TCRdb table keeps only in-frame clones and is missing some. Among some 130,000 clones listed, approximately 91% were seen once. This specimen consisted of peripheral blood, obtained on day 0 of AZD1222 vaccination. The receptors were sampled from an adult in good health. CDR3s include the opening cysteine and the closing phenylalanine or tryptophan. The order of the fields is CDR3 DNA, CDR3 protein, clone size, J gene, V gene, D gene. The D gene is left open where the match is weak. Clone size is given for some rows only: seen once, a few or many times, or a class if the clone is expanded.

TGTGCCAGCAGGGAGCGAGCCAAAAACATTCAGTACTTC | CASRERAKNIQYF | - | TRBJ2-4 | TRBV11-2 | -
TGTGCCACCAAACCCCGGACAGTGGATCGGGGGACCCAGTACTTC | CATKPRTVDRGTQYF | - | TRBJ2-5 | TRBV2 | -
TGTGCCAGCAGCTCGAAAAATGCAGATACGCAGTATTTT | CASSSKNADTQYF | - | TRBJ2-3 | TRBV5-4 | -
TGTGCCAGCAGCTTCGACGGAGCTAACTATGGCTACACCTTC | CASSFDGANYGYTF | - | TRBJ1-2 | TRBV7-6 | -
TGTGCCAGCACTACGGGCCCCTTTCGGGAGCAGTACTTC | CASTTGPFREQYF | - | TRBJ2-7 | TRBV12-3/TRBV12-4 | -
TGTGCCAGTCGGGACACTACCACCCTAGGTTCGGGGGGCTACACCTTC | CASRDTTTLGSGGYTF | - | TRBJ1-2 | TRBV19 | -
TGTGCCAGCAGCTCACCCAGCCGACAGGGTGCGGGCCAGCCCCAGCATTTT | CASSSPSRQGAGQPQHF | - | TRBJ1-5 | TRBV28 | TRBD1
TGTGCCAGCAGCCAAGCCGCGGCGGGGGAAGCCTACAATGAGCAGTTCTTC | CASSQAAAGEAYNEQFF | - | TRBJ2-1 | TRBV4-2 | TRBD2
TGTGCCAGTACCTTAAGGGCGGCCGGGACAGGGGGTTATCAGCCCCAGCATTTT | CASTLRAAGTGGYQPQHF | - | TRBJ1-5 | TRBV19 | TRBD1
TGTGCCAGCAGGCAGGCGGGTGGGGATGAAAAACTGTTTTTT | CASRQAGGDEKLFF | - | TRBJ1-4 | TRBV6-5 | -
TGTGCCAGCAGTGACCGTCCCAACCAGGCTGGAGCTTTCTTT | CASSDRPNQAGAFF | - | TRBJ1-1 | TRBV6-4 | -
TGTGCCAGCAGGGACGCGTACACCGGGGAGCTGTTTTTT | CASRDAYTGELFF | - | TRBJ2-2 | TRBV12-3/TRBV12-4 | -
TGCAGCGTTGTTAGGATCGGAGCTGGGTTGAGCTTTCTAGGTGAAAAACTGTTTTTT | CSVVRIGAGLSFLGEKLFF | - | TRBJ1-4 | TRBV29-1 | -
TGTGCCCAGGGCAGGGGTAAAGAGACCCAGTACTTC | CAQGRGKETQYF | - | TRBJ2-5 | TRBV2 | -
TGCGCCAGCAGCGATATGACAGGGGCCACTGAAGCTTTCTTT | CASSDMTGATEAFF | few | TRBJ1-1 | TRBV5-1 | TRBD1
TGTGCCAGCAGTTACACTGTGAACACTGAAGCTTTCTTT | CASSYTVNTEAFF | - | TRBJ1-1 | TRBV6-5 | -
TGCGCCAGCAGCCGAGCGGGGGACCAAGAGACCCAGTACTTC | CASSRAGDQETQYF | - | TRBJ2-5 | TRBV4-1 | TRBD2
TGCAGCGTTGAAGATGGGAGTGAAAAACTGTTTTTT | CSVEDGSEKLFF | - | TRBJ1-4 | TRBV29-1 | -
TGTGCCAGCAGCCGCCTGACACGAGACACTGAAGCTTTCTTT | CASSRLTRDTEAFF | - | TRBJ1-1 | TRBV5-6 | -
TGTGCCAGCAGCCAAGCGGGCACCTATGGCTACACCTTC | CASSQAGTYGYTF | - | TRBJ1-2 | TRBV14 | -
TGTGCCAGCAGCCCGCTTGGGGATCTACAGGGGGCTGGCCCGCGGAGACTGTTTTTT | CASSPLGDLQGAGPRRLFF | - | TRBJ1-4 | TRBV11-2 | TRBD1
TGTGCCAGCAGTTTATCAGGGACTAGCGGGGGGGCGTCAGATACGCAGTATTTT | CASSLSGTSGGASDTQYF | - | TRBJ2-3 | TRBV28 | TRBD2
TGTGCCAGCAGCGCCGGGGGGGCTCAGCCCCAGCATTTT | CASSAGGAQPQHF | - | TRBJ1-5 | TRBV5-6 | -
TGTGCCAGCAGTTTTCAGGGGACCCACGAAGCTTTCTTT | CASSFQGTHEAFF | - | TRBJ1-1 | TRBV12-3/TRBV12-4 | -
TGTGCCAGCAGTTACCCCGCTCGTAGGCGGAACAATGAGCAGTTCTTC | CASSYPARRRNNEQFF | - | TRBJ2-1 | TRBV6-2/TRBV6-3 | -